This T cell receptor beta chain is drawn from a study of cytotoxic CD8 clonotypes in ibrutinib-treated CLL (dated by TCRdb to about 2021). For the study in its entirety: The cohort included about 15 treatment-naive and roughly 10 relapsed/refractory patients; under 18 were IGHV unmutated. Patients were still on ibrutinib when every remission and progressive disease sample was collected. Cryopreserved peripheral blood mononuclear cells were collected at three points: before therapy, at response, and at either sustained remission or disease progression. Responses were partial in some 24 patients and complete in 2; after median 68 months follow-up, some 15 stayed in remission and 12 progressed. On average, each sample had about 250,000 productive templates and more than 75,000 productive rearrangements. Response samples were taken after a median of approximately 13 months on treatment, ranging from 6 to 36 months. Of the 86 participants in the trial, roughly 26 had longitudinal samples available.

In regard to this clone: Which antigen it targets is not known. No quality values exist for individual bases; no much larger clone is one base distant.

The paper's findings and limits, for the study overall: Sustained-remission and progressing patients did not have matched sampling times, and lymph node repertoires were not examined. At ibrutinib response clonality went up, during sustained remission it held steady, and at progression it dropped back toward baseline. Public clonotypes were found to be uncommon and were observed to contract or remain stable during treatment; the increase in clonality was shown to reflect expansion of private clonotypes at ibrutinib response. Baseline clonality was found to be higher than that of age-matched healthy donors and was strongly correlated with circulating CD8+ T-cell counts.

V is pared back by 6 bases and J by 4 bases, with 15 bases lying between the germline termini. Measured from the cysteine to the phenylalanine, the CDR3 is 15 residues long. Solely the CDR3 DNA is kept, with 45 bases framed from the first base. For CDR1 and CDR2, the germline V gene lists KGHSY and FQNENV. Each clonotype received, on average, 10x coverage in deep resolution sequencing performed on a MiSeq, where the target depth lay between 1 in 1 million and 1 in 200,000 T cells. The immunoSEQ hsTCRB Kit was used to generate the TCR beta libraries. The authors' pipeline ran thus. ImmunoSEQ Data Assistant and ImmunoSEQ Analyzer were used for data analysis, and V, D and J genes were assigned according to IMGT definitions. Clonality, which ranges from 0 to 1, was calculated by subtracting the normalized Shannon entropy of productive rearrangement frequencies from one. Public clonotype analysis was restricted to overrepresented clonotypes comprising at least 0.05% of each patient's repertoire. Some 13 age-matched healthy donor repertoires from immuneACCESS were used as controls for clonality. In its TCRdb copy, this immuneACCESS table keeps in-frame sequences only and misses some clones. Where compared with another copy, unresolved V genes explain less than half of these, and the others have no known cause. V, J and clone size are those of that table, while D and trimming were read from the DNA. For this sample the table gives more than 200,000 clones, of which about four fifths were detected only once. The ten largest clones add up to roughly 11% of the sample.

This specimen's time point label, per the study, means: approximately twelve months on ibrutinib. For TCR beta library preparation, roughly 2.2 micrograms of genomic DNA were isolated from cryopreserved PBMCs. High-throughput TCR beta sequencing was performed on longitudinal blood samples from CLL patients receiving ibrutinib monotherapy. The patients took part in an open-label, single-center phase 2 trial of ibrutinib monotherapy. The receptor chain draws on TRBV16 and TRBJ1-4, with no D gene named confidently. Sequenced here: PBMCs, sampled after 12 months of ibrutinib treatment. The source is a human donor with chronic lymphocytic leukemia. The bases read TGTGCCAGCAGACTCGACGTTATAGGTAATGAAAAACTGTTTTTT. It is translated as CASRLDVIGNEKLFF.